Below are 14 T cell receptor beta chains sequenced from a single sample in a study of Graves' ophthalmopathy and Graves' hyperthyroidism. RNA transcripts served as template for amplifying TCR beta CDR3 sequences. Second-round multiplex PCR came after a first-round RT-PCR that employed HTBI primers. MiXCR, run by TCRdb on the multiplex PCR reads, gives a single entry per CDR3 protein. This table holds about 400,000 distinct CDR3 sequences, approximately 20% found once. Sequenced input: peripheral blood. All receptors derive from a woman under 30 with Graves' ophthalmopathy.

J is TRBJ1-2 and V is TRBV12-3 or TRBV12-4; TRBD1 might be the D (5 bases). The length of the CDR3 is 15 residues. V lost 6 bases, J lost 6 bases, and 20 bases lay in between. The CDR3 DNA reads TGTGCCAGCAGCCCCCTCTCGACCGGGACTGATGGCTACACCTTC. Residues: CASSPLSTGTDGYTF.

The V gene is TRBV2, the J gene TRBJ2-5; D not resolved. CDR1 and CDR2 (germline): SNHLY, FYNNEI. The CDR3 extends over 15 amino acids. Trimming stripped 6 bases from V and 4 bases from J, with 18 bases between. The chain's CDR3 is CASSRWGRDGETQYF. The DNA of the CDR3 is TGTGCCAGCAGCCGCTGGGGTAGAGATGGAGAGACCCAGTACTTC. Based on the CDR3 plus reference TRBV2 and TRBJ2-5, the full variable domain is EPEVTQTPSHQVTQMGQEVILRCVPISNHLYFYWYRQILGQKVEFLVSFYNNEISEKSEIFDDQFSVERPDGSNFTLKIRSTKLEDSAMYFCASSRWGRDGETQYFGPGTRLLVL.

The sample holds many counts of this clonotype. The CDR3 protein is CASSSGTGLMVSNQPQHF. The CDR3, as DNA: TGTGCCAGCAGTTCCGGGACAGGGTTGATGGTGAGCAATCAGCCCCAGCATTTT. The gene calls are TRBV6-5 and TRBJ1-5; TRBD1 matches 9 bases. The germline V gene encodes CDR1 MNHEY and CDR2 SVGAGI. This CDR3 has 18 residues. V trimming: 4 bases; J trimming: 1 base; junction bases outside the gene matches: 11.

This clonotype was seen a handful of times. A junction boundary mismatches the germline segment, possibly from a read error. The rearrangement links TRBV12-3 or TRBV12-4 to TRBJ2-7, with D unclear. The CDR3 extends over 13 amino acids. CDR3 coding DNA: TGTGCCAGCGGAGAGACACAGACCTACGAGCGGTACTTC. As protein: CASGETQTYERYF.

This clonotype was counted many times. The V call is TRBV6-2 or TRBV6-3, the J call TRBJ2-7; no reliable D call. There are 15 residues in the CDR3. The V gene lost 2 bases and the J gene lost 4 bases, with 15 bases spanning the gap. The germline V gene encodes CDR1 MNHEY and CDR2 SVGEGT. Here the CDR3 reads CASSYPGAGLYEQYF. Written as DNA, the CDR3 is TGTGCCAGCAGTTACCCCGGAGCCGGGTTATACGAGCAGTACTTC.

This clonotype was observed at least ten times. The V call is TRBV4-2, the J call TRBJ2-5; TRBD2 might be the D (5 bases). V lost 1 base to trimming and J lost 4 bases, with 7 bases between them. From germline, CDR1 is LGHNA and CDR2 YNFKEQ. This CDR3 is built from 13 residues. The DNA of the CDR3 is TGTGCCAGCAGCCAAGGACGGGGAGAGACCCAGTACTTC. The encoded protein is CASSQGRGETQYF.

This clonotype was picked up many times. The J gene is TRBJ2-7, the V gene TRBV7-2; D call uncertain. The CDR3 is 15 residues long. Per the germline V gene, CDR1 is SGHTA and CDR2 is FQGNSA. V shed 5 bases and J shed 3 bases, with 17 bases lying between them. CDR3: CASSPESWYGYEQYF. The CDR3, as DNA: TGTGCCAGCAGCCCAGAGAGTTGGTATGGCTACGAGCAGTACTTC.

This clonotype was seen at least ten times. V and J are TRBV28 and TRBJ2-7, with TRBD1 matching 7 bases. Trimming removed 0 bases from V and 1 base from J; junction bases left unmatched: 0. This CDR3 comprises 14 residues. Germline V gene sequence: CDR1 MDHEN, CDR2 SYDVKM. DNA of the CDR3: TGTGCCAGCAGTTTATGGGACAGGTCCTACGAGCAGTACTTC. Amino acids: CASSLWDRSYEQYF.

This clonotype was detected many times. The chain uses TRBV10-3 and TRBJ1-1; the D gene is possibly TRBD1 (5 bases). V lost 4 bases and J 8 bases, leaving 14 bases between the germline ends. CDR3 length equals 13 residues. Germline values: CDR1 ENHRY, CDR2 SYGVKD. This CDR3 is CAISAGVGQEAFF. The DNA of the CDR3 is TGTGCCATCAGTGCGGGGGTCGGGCAGGAAGCTTTCTTT.

This clonotype was recorded many times. V gene TRBV29-1 combines with J gene TRBJ2-5; D unresolved. This CDR3 spans 12 amino acids. V lost 4 bases and J lost 4, with 10 bases in between. Germline CDR1 SQVTM, CDR2 ANQGSEA. The CDR3 is CSVVSRRETQYF. The CDR3 DNA follows: TGCAGCGTTGTGTCGAGGCGAGAGACCCAGTACTTC.

This chain links TRBV28 with TRBJ2-5, with 7 positions matching TRBD1. V was clipped by 4 bases and J by 4 bases; unmatched bases: 9. The V gene's germline CDR1 is MDHEN and CDR2 SYDVKM. The CDR3 is 15 residues long. The CDR3: CASSSTRQGSETQYF. Written as DNA, the CDR3 is TGTGCCAGCAGTTCGACGCGACAGGGTTCAGAGACCCAGTACTTC.

A word on this clonotype: The limits of the CDR3 on the DNA are not certain, so only TCRdb's listed CDR3 is given. V and J are TRBV5-1 and TRBJ1-6; the tabulated D call, TRBD1, remains unverified against the DNA. The CDR3 sequence runs 17 residues, both termini included. Germline values: CDR1 SGHRS, CDR2 YFSETQ. The CDR3 sequence is CASSSEGQHFGNSPLHF.

The gene calls are TRBV7-2 and TRBJ2-7; 8 positions agree with TRBD2. The CDR3 totals 13 residues. Germline loops: CDR1 SGHTA, CDR2 FQGNSA. Unmatched junction bases numbered 6, after V lost 5 bases and J lost 6 bases. CDR3 bases: TGTGCCAGCAGCCCAGGGACTAGGCGCGAGCAGTACTTC. Protein sequence: CASSPGTRREQYF. Full variable domain (outside the CDR3, taken from reference TRBV7-2 and TRBJ2-7): GAGVSQSPSNKVTEKGKDVELRCDPISGHTALYWYRQSLGQGLEFLIYFQGNSAPDKSGLPSDRFSAERTGGSVSTLTIQRTQQEDSAVYLCASSPGTRREQYFGPGTRLTVT.

V is TRBV6-1 and J is TRBJ2-7; the D gene could be TRBD1 or TRBD2 (5 bases each). CDR3 length: 19 residues. Germline V gives CDR1 MNHNS, CDR2 SASEGT. V gave up 0 bases and J gave up 2 bases, with 23 bases separating them. Written as DNA, the CDR3 is TGTGCCAGCAGTGAAGCGCTTGATCCCTCACCCGGGACCACCTACGAGCAGTACTTC. Its protein product is CASSEALDPSPGTTYEQYF.